The rows below give T cell receptor beta chains drawn from one sample of a study of cytomegalovirus exposure and HLA in healthy donors. TCRdb's table, derived via immunoSEQ multiplex PCR, lists solely in-frame clones and lacks some. The profile shows about 76,000 clones, 73% of them singletons. Sequenced: PBMCs. These receptors all stem from a woman aged 40 to 49 in good health and CMV-seropositive. Each CDR3 is given with its conserved first and last residue. A D gene is named only where the DNA matches it firmly. Rows give clone size only sometimes, using once, few, many, or a class for an expanded clone.

>TRBV18|TRBJ1-3|few|.
CASSPSALSGNTIYF
>TRBV27|TRBJ2-1|.|TRBD2
CAVSPTGAGGFGEQFF
>TRBV9|TRBJ1-4|.|.
CASSVDSDEKLFF
>TRBV19|TRBJ1-2|.|.
CASSIAAHYGYTF
>TRBV10-3|TRBJ2-1|.|TRBD2
CAISAASGGAGEQFF
>TRBV9|TRBJ1-1|.|TRBD1
CASSAVQGATEAFF
>TRBV27|TRBJ1-2|.|.
CASSLIGRGYGYTF
>TRBV28|TRBJ1-4|once|TRBD1
CASEDRGSEKLFF
>TRBV2|TRBJ2-7|.|TRBD1
CASSEVWTGDYEQYF
>TRBV6-1|TRBJ2-3|few|.
CASSEGTGTTRNTQYF
>TRBV5-4|TRBJ2-3|.|TRBD2
CASSDGPLAVTDTQYF
>TRBV7-7|TRBJ2-7|once|.
CASSLGNSGEQYF
>TRBV18|TRBJ1-1|.|TRBD1
CASSPLRDRVDTEAFF
>TRBV4-1|TRBJ1-1|.|.
CASSQGDEAFF
>TRBV7-9|TRBJ2-3|.|TRBD2
CASSLPSGRDTQYF
>TRBV7-2|TRBJ2-7|.|.
CASSVTGTEQYF
>TRBV14|TRBJ1-2|.|.
CASSQHDPITGDGYTF
>TRBV10-3|TRBJ2-5|.|.
CAISVQGWETQYF
>TRBV13|TRBJ2-1|few|TRBD2
CASSLRTSGGITNEQFF
>TRBV5-6|TRBJ1-5|.|TRBD1
CASSLALTGGSQPQHF
>TRBV7-2|TRBJ1-4|.|.
CASSRRLGRGGKLFF
>TRBV9|TRBJ1-3|.|.
CASSESTGLSGNTIYF
>TRBV28|TRBJ2-7|once|.
CASVRGSSYEQYF
>TRBV19|TRBJ1-1|.|.
CASSIALSGRLTEAFF
>TRBV13|TRBJ2-5|.|TRBD2
CASSSTAPTEGGRETQYF
>TRBV6-5|TRBJ2-3|.|TRBD2
CASSSSAGVRTDTQYF
>TRBV7-2|TRBJ2-7|.|TRBD2
CASSFGISGNGYEQYF
>TRBV4-2|TRBJ2-3|few|TRBD2
CASSQRSSGADTQYF
>TRBV28|TRBJ1-4|.|.
CASTGRDLVFF
>TRBV5-1|TRBJ2-2|.|.
CASSSRGSGELFF
>TRBV6-1|TRBJ1-1|medium-sized|.
CASIPITGNTEAFF
>TRBV2|TRBJ1-2|.|TRBD1
CASGTGGAGGYTF
>TRBV7-2|TRBJ2-7|.|TRBD1
CASSIGQGSNEQYF
>TRBV5-6|TRBJ1-4|.|TRBD1
CASRPGQGHEKLFF
>TRBV4-1|TRBJ2-7|.|TRBD2
CASSQESGTSGYEQYF
>TRBV4-3|TRBJ2-5|.|TRBD1
CASSQHRGVETQYF
>TRBV5-1|TRBJ1-2|.|.
CASSPGRPEDGYTF